Detailed here is one T cell receptor (beta chain). Germline V gives CDR1 KGHSH, CDR2 LQKENI. The CDR3 runs 13 residues. V shed 6 bases, J shed 1 base, and the junction held 2 bases outside the gene matches. This sample was taken from a study of T cell clones after liver transplantation. Sequenced by immunoSEQ multiplex PCR; TCRdb stores in-frame clones only, minus some. The data hold around 110,000 clones, with 90% observed a single time. This specimen was CD4+ T cells from blood, taken 12 months after liver transplant. The V call is TRBV18, the J call TRBJ1-1; 7 nucleotides match TRBD1. This sequence was found in a human patient who received a liver transplant. Some of these T cells may belong to the graft donor. DNA of the CDR3: TGTGCCAGCTCGACAGGGACGAACACTGAAGCTTTCTTT. This codes for CASSTGTNTEAFF. Supplemented by reference TRBV18 and TRBJ1-1, the full variable domain reads NAGVMQNPRHLVRRRGQEARLRCSPMKGHSHVYWYRQLPEEGLKFMVYLQKENIIDESGMPKERFSAEFPKEGPSILRIQQVVRGDSAAYFCASSTGTNTEAFFGQGTRLTVV.